The entry below gives a single T cell receptor beta chain sequence along with its context. This clone appeared once. Its antigen specificity is not known. One base away there is no much larger clone; base qualities are not given. Per the germline V gene, SGDLS is the CDR1 and YYNGEE is the CDR2. Deletion took 1 base off V and 1 base off J, with a span of 5 bases between the germline ends. The CDR3, from cysteine to phenylalanine, totals 13 residues. Only CDR3 DNA remains: 39 bases, in frame from the first base. Repertoires were sampled multiple times during chemoradiotherapy, which allowed clonal expansion in the tumor microenvironment to be followed. The sample belongs to a study of chemoradiotherapy in HPV16-positive cancers (dated by TCRdb to the early 2020s). About the investigation overall: Using functional T-cell assays on cells from two HPV16-positive patients, the researchers defined candidate HPV-specific T-cell clones and common TCR motifs. The study asked whether T-cell immunity to the HPV oncoproteins E6 and E7 changes during chemoradiotherapy and whether this immunity affects survival. TCR repertoires from over 75 patients with HPV-related cancers were then used to track the candidate HPV-specific TCRs and motifs.

The paper as a whole reports these results and caveats: In HPV16-positive patients, expansion of HPV-responsive T cells during chemoradiotherapy was found to be associated with improved recurrence-free survival. Only two HPV16-positive patients were used to derive the functional definition of HPV-specific T cells, and the survival association was reported for HPV16-positive patients. Expansion of candidate HPV-specific clones and E7-related TCR motifs was observed in the tumor microenvironment during treatment, whereas no such expansion was observed for non-HPV-specific T cells.

Library prep was done by the immunoSEQ multiplex PCR assay. TCRdb's version of the immuneACCESS table is confined to in-frame rearrangements and falls short of the full clone set. An unresolved V gene accounts for under half of the shortfall where checked; the remainder is of unknown origin. This sample gives approximately 9,800 clones in total; 90% to 95% of them show up just once. 9% to 15% of the sample comes from the top ten. The chain is encoded by TRBV9 joined to TRBJ1-1, with TRBD1 as a weak D call on 5 bases. Sequenced material: blood, taken from a patient who underwent chemoradiotherapy. This clonotype was obtained from a human donor with HPV-associated anogenital cancer. The CDR3 loop reads CASSVQGNTEAFF. The sequenced DNA is TGTGCCAGCAGCGTACAGGGGAACACTGAAGCTTTCTTT.